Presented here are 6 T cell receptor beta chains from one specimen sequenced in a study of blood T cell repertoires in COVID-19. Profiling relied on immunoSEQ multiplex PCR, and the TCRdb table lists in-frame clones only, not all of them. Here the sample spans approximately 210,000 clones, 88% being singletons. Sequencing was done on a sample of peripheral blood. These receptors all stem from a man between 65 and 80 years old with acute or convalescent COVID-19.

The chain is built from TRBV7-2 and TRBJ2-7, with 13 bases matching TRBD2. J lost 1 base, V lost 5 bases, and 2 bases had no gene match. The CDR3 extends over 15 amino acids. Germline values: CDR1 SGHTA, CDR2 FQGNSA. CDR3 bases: TGTGCCAGCAGCCCGGGACTAGCGGGATCCTACGAGCAGTACTTC. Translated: CASSPGLAGSYEQYF.

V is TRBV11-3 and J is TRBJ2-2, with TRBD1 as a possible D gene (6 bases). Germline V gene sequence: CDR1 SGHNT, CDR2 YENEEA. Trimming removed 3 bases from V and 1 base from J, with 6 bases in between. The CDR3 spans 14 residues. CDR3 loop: CASSLGQNTGELFF. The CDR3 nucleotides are TGTGCCAGCAGCTTGGGACAGAACACCGGGGAGCTGTTTTTT.

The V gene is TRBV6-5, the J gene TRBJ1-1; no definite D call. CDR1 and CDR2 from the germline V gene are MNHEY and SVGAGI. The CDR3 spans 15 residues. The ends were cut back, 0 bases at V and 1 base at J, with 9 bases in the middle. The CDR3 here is CASSYSAVPNTEAFF. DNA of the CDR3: TGTGCCAGCAGTTACTCGGCGGTCCCGAACACTGAAGCTTTCTTT.

The CDR3 DNA is TGCAGCGTAGGGGAGGACAGGGCCATTAACTATGGCTACACCTTC. This gives the protein CSVGEDRAINYGYTF. V and J are TRBV29-1 and TRBJ1-2, with TRBD1 matching over 8 bases. Germline-derived CDR1 and CDR2 are SQVTM and ANQGSEA. The length of the CDR3 is 15 residues. V trimming: 6 bases; J trimming: 1 base; junction bases outside the gene matches: 10.

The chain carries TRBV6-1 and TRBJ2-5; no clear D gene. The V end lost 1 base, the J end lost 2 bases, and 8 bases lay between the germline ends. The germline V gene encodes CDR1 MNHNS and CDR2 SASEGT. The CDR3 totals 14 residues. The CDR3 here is CASSEGRYQETQYF. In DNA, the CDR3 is TGTGCCAGCAGTGAAGGGAGATATCAAGAGACCCAGTACTTC.

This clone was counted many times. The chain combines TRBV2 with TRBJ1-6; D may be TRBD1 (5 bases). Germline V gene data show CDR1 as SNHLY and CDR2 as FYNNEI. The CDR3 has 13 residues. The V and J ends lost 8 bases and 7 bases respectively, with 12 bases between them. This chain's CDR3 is CASSQEINSPLHF. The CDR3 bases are TGTGCCAGCTCACAGGAAATCAATTCACCCCTCCACTTT.